The 6 T cell receptor beta chains below come from one sample, sequenced in a study of shared clonotypes between healthy human individuals. TCRdb's copy holds only in-frame clones and misses some; the assay was immunoSEQ multiplex PCR. Counted here are approximately 1.4 million clones, 95% to 99% occurring once; the ten biggest clones make up about 0.45%. The sequencing input was naive CD4+ T cells sorted from blood. Subset denoted: CD45RA+ positively selected. The receptors shown here come from a man aged 30 to 45 in good health.

To note about this clone: The sample has other DNA sequences that encode this CDR3 too. The CDR3 spells CASSLGQGDTEAFF. CDR3 nucleotides: TGTGCCAGCTCACTAGGACAGGGGGACACTGAAGCTTTCTTT. The chain combines TRBV18 with TRBJ1-1, with 10 bases aligning to TRBD1. Germline V CDR1 and CDR2: KGHSH, LQKENI. This CDR3 comprises 14 residues. Unmatched junction bases numbered 2, after V lost 4 bases and J lost 3 bases.

The V call is TRBV7-9, the J call TRBJ2-2; TRBD1 or TRBD2 may be the D gene (5 bases each). CDR3 size: 16 residues. CDR1 is SEHNR, CDR2 FQNEAQ, per germline (reference sequence). Between the trimmed V and J ends, which lost 2 bases and 1 base, there was a span of 11 bases. The CDR3 DNA reads as TGTGCCAGCAGCTTAAGAGAGGGGATGAACACCGGGGAGCTGTTTTTT. It is translated as CASSLREGMNTGELFF.

The chain has TRBV7-6 and TRBJ2-5; D is perhaps TRBD2 (6 bases). Trimming stripped 1 base from V and 4 bases from J, with 10 bases between. The CDR3 runs to 14 residues. Germline V gene lookup returns CDR1 SGHVS and CDR2 FNYEAQ. CDR3 sequence: CASSLEPAGETQYF. CDR3 nucleotide sequence: TGTGCCAGCAGCTTAGAGCCAGCGGGAGAGACCCAGTACTTC.

V usage is TRBV7-9 and J usage is TRBJ2-7; 7 positions agree with TRBD1. V shed 5 bases and J 6 bases; nucleotides not matched to a gene: 16. The germline V gene encodes CDR1 SEHNR and CDR2 FQNEAQ (reference sequence). This CDR3 has 16 residues. This CDR3 is CASSRLPGQPGSEQYF. Here the CDR3 DNA reads TGTGCCAGCAGCCGGCTCCCGGGACAGCCCGGATCCGAGCAGTACTTC.

The genes are TRBV9 and TRBJ2-7; TRBD2 aligns across 10 bases. The CDR3 length is 15 residues. Per the germline V gene, CDR1 is SGDLS and CDR2 is YYNGEE. V was clipped by 4 bases and J by 4 bases; unmatched bases: 8. The CDR3 reads CASSPGGLATYEQYF. The CDR3 DNA is TGTGCCAGCAGCCCGGGGGGACTAGCGACTTACGAGCAGTACTTC.

As for this clone: The sample carries other DNA sequences with the same CDR3. This chain uses TRBV10-2 with TRBJ1-2; D gene unclear. The CDR3 length is 13 residues. Germline CDR1 is WSHSY and CDR2 is SAAADI. The ends were cut back, 0 bases at V and 2 bases at J, with 4 bases in the middle. CDR3 DNA sequence: TGCGCCAGCAGTGAGTCCGGGAACTATGGCTACACCTTC. Translating it yields CASSESGNYGYTF.